The 9 T cell receptor beta chains reported below all come from one sample, sequenced in a study of blood T cell repertoires in COVID-19. The repertoire was sequenced with immunoSEQ multiplex PCR; TCRdb's copy has only in-frame clones and lacks some. Of a few hundred thousand clones detected, roughly 90% appear once; the ten largest clones hold less than 3.5%. The sequencing sample was made of peripheral blood. These receptors all come from a woman aged 25 to 45 with COVID-19, enrolled during active disease.

This rearrangement joins TRBV3-1 (or the pseudogene TRBV3-2) to TRBJ1-2; 10 positions agree with TRBD1. The CDR3 length is 16 residues. Germline-derived CDR1 and CDR2 are LGHDT and YNNKEL (reference sequence). Trimming cost V 1 base and J 5 bases; bases outside gene matches: 7. CDR3 nucleotide sequence: TGTGCCAGCAGCCAAGCGGGGACAGGGGTGACTTATGGCTACACCTTC. Encoded protein: CASSQAGTGVTYGYTF.

V and J are TRBV5-1 and TRBJ2-3; 7 positions agree with TRBD2. CDR1 is SGHRS and CDR2 is YFSETQ in the germline V gene. The CDR3 has 15 residues. J was trimmed by 4 bases and V by 0 bases; bases with no gene match: 5. The CDR3 DNA follows: TGCGCCAGCAGCTTGGGACTAGCTGTCGCAGATACGCAGTATTTT. As protein: CASSLGLAVADTQYF.

J is TRBJ2-1 and V is TRBV5-4, with 8 positions matching TRBD1. The germline CDR1 and CDR2 sequences are SGHNT and YYREEE (reference sequence). J lost 6 bases, V lost 0 bases, and 8 bases had no gene match. This CDR3 is 16 amino acids long. Here the CDR3 reads CASSLAGQGSLNEQFF. Here the CDR3 DNA reads TGTGCCAGCAGCTTGGCCGGACAGGGTAGTCTCAATGAGCAGTTCTTC. The variable domain in full, with the rest retrieved from reference TRBV5-4 and TRBJ2-1, is ETGVTQSPTHLIKTRGQQVTLRCSSQSGHNTVSWYQQALGQGPQFIFQYYREEENGRGNFPPRFSGLQFPNYSSELNVNALELDDSALYLCASSLAGQGSLNEQFFGPGTRLTVL.

The chain has TRBV9 and TRBJ2-3, with 11 bases identical to TRBD2. The CDR3 extends over 16 amino acids. V shed 0 bases and J 4 bases; nucleotides not matched to a gene: 4. CDR1 is SGDLS, CDR2 YYNGEE, per germline. The CDR3 bases are TGTGCCAGCAGCGTAGCAACTAGCGGGAGTCCAGATACGCAGTATTTT. Translating it yields CASSVATSGSPDTQYF.

CDR3 amino acids: CASSLSTRGEQYF. CDR3 bases: TGTGCCAGCAGTTTAAGTACAAGGGGCGAGCAGTACTTC. The V and J genes are TRBV28 and TRBJ2-7; D is perhaps TRBD1 (5 bases). V shed 2 bases and J shed 6 bases, with 11 bases lying between them. The CDR3 has 13 residues. Germline V gene sequence: CDR1 MDHEN, CDR2 SYDVKM. Full variable domain (missing parts from reference TRBV28 and TRBJ2-7): DVKVTQSSRYLVKRTGEKVFLECVQDMDHENMFWYRQDPGLGLRLIYFSYDVKMKEKGDIPEGYSVSREKKERFSLILESASTNQTSMYLCASSLSTRGEQYFGPGTRLTVT.

CDR3 sequence (DNA): TGTGCCAGCACCGAATCGGCTAGCGGGGCCTCCTACGAGCAGTACTTC. Protein sequence: CASTESASGASYEQYF. This chain joins TRBV2 and TRBJ2-7; 9 bases map to TRBD2. Germline V gene lookup returns CDR1 SNHLY and CDR2 FYNNEI. This CDR3 contains 16 residues. Germline trimming cut 7 bases from V and 0 bases from J; bases unmatched to any gene: 10.

The chain has TRBV20-1 and TRBJ2-7, with a tentative D call TRBD2 (5 bases). The V gene lost 3 bases and the J gene lost 3 bases, with 15 bases spanning the gap. This CDR3 contains 14 residues. Germline V gene lookup returns CDR1 DFQATT and CDR2 SNEGSKA (reference sequence). This CDR3 reads CSASTLLENYEQYF. CDR3 DNA: TGCAGTGCTAGTACGTTACTAGAAAACTACGAGCAGTACTTC.

The DNA for the CDR3 is TGTGCCAGCAGTTACTCCGACGGGATTGAACAGCCCCAGCATTTT. This sequence encodes CASSYSDGIEQPQHF. J is TRBJ1-5 and V is TRBV6-6; D gene unclear. The CDR3 is 15 amino acids. V was trimmed by 0 bases and J by 7 bases, leaving 13 bases between them. Germline V gene data show CDR1 as MNHNY and CDR2 as SVGAGI (reference sequence).

V is TRBV4-1 and J is TRBJ2-5; 10 positions agree with TRBD2. The V gene end was trimmed by 0 bases and the J gene end by 3 bases; junction bases not matched to a gene: 7. CDR1 MGHRA and CDR2 YSYEKL come from the germline V gene. The CDR3 has 17 amino acids. This chain's CDR3 is CASSQDLLAGVEETQYF. The CDR3 bases are TGCGCCAGCAGCCAAGATCTGCTAGCGGGAGTTGAAGAGACCCAGTACTTC.